The count of the clone carrying this T cell receptor (beta chain) is one. Antigen: not known. It was CD45RO-negative cells, positively selected for CCR7, that made up naive CD8 cells, with terminally differentiated effector memory CD45RA+ cells excluded. These data belong to a study of shared clonotypes between healthy human individuals. Whole-study results and caveats: Estimated clonotype richness was generally higher in naive than memory subsets.

TCRdb keeps only in-frame clones here, not all; method: immunoSEQ multiplex PCR. Counted here are approximately 2,200,000 clones, just over 90% occurring once; the ten biggest clones make up approximately 1.7%. Sequencing was done on a sample of naive CD8+ T cells from PBMCs. The sequence came from a man younger than 35 in good health. Some clones in this sample may be carry-over from other donors' samples.

DNA for the CDR3: TGTGCCAGCAGCCCAGGGGTCAGACCAGATACGCAGTATTTT. It is translated as CASSPGVRPDTQYF. This chain uses TRBV9 with TRBJ2-3; D is perhaps TRBD1 (6 bases). Germline V gene data show CDR1 as SGDLS and CDR2 as YYNGEE. V lost 4 bases and J lost 4, with 13 bases in between. The CDR3 covers 14 residues.